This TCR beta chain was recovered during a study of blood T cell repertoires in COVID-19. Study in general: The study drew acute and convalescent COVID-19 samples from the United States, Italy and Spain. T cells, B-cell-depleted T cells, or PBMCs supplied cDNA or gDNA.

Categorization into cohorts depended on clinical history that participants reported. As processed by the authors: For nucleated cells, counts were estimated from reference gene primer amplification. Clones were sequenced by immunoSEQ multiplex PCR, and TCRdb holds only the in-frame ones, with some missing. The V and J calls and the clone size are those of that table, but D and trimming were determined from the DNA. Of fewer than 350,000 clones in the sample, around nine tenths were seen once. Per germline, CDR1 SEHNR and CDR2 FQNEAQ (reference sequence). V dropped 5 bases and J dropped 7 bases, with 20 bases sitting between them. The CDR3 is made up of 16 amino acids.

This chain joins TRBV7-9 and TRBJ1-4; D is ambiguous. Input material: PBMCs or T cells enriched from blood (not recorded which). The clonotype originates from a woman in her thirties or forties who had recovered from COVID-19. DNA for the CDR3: TGTGCCAGCAGCCTAAGGGCCGGGGATTTGGGTGAAAAACTGTTTTTT. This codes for CASSLRAGDLGEKLFF.